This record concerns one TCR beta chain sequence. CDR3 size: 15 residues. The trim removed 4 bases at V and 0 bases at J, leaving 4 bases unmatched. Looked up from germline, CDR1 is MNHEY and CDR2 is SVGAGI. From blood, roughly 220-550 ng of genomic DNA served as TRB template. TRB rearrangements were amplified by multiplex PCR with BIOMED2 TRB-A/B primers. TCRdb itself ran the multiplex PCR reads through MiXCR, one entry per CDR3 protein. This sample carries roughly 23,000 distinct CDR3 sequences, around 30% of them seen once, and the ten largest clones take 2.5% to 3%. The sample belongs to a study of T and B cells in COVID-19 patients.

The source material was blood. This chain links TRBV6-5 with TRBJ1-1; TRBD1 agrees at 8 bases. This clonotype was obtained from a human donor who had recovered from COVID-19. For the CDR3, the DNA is TGTGCCAGCAGTTCCGGGACAGGACTGAACACTGAAGCTTTCTTT. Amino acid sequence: CASSSGTGLNTEAFF.